This record concerns one TCR beta chain sequence. Germline V gene sequence: CDR1 SGHAT, CDR2 FQNNGV. The CDR3 sequence is 18 residues long. Losses at the gene ends were 1 base for V and 4 bases for J; bases not matched to a gene: 8. The sample comes from a study of blood T cell repertoires in COVID-19. Study overall: Researchers got acute and convalescent COVID-19 samples from the United States, Italy and Spain. From T cells, B-cell-depleted T cells, or PBMCs came the material, which was cDNA or gDNA.

Seattle patients were enrolled while actively infected and followed longitudinally. In the authors' workflow: By means of reference gene primer amplification, nucleated cell counts were estimated. Libraries were prepared by immunoSEQ multiplex PCR; TCRdb keeps only in-frame clonotypes and omits some of them. From that table come the V and J calls and clone size; the DNA was used to work out D and trimming. The sample carries 250,000 to 300,000 clones, approximately 87% recorded once. The chain links TRBV11-2 to TRBJ2-5, with 14 bases fitting TRBD2. Sequenced: peripheral blood. This receptor was obtained from a woman in her 30s with COVID-19, enrolled during active disease. The CDR3 protein is CASSLGLAGGYYSETQYF. DNA for the CDR3: TGTGCCAGCAGCTTAGGACTAGCGGGGGGGTATTATTCAGAGACCCAGTACTTC.